This is a list of T cell receptor beta chains from one sample in a study of identical twins. Via MiXCR, TCRdb re-called the 5' RACE reads, giving one row per CDR3 protein. The sample records roughly 700,000 distinct CDR3 sequences, around 8.6% being singletons. These same data were also listed under a study on yellow fever vaccine responses in identical twins.

The sample consisted of PBMCs. The receptors originated from a woman under 30 in good health. Each CDR3 is given with its conserved first and last residue. For some rows the clone size is stated as once, few or many, or as a class when expanded; others skip it.

len: 13; v_gene: TRBV18; abundance: few; CDR3aa: CASSTLHYNEQFF
len: 11; v_gene: TRBV20-1; abundance: few; CDR3aa: CSAIISYGYTF
len: 14; v_gene: TRBV20-1; abundance: few; CDR3aa: CSARELAGWYEQYF
len: 16; v_gene: TRBV2; abundance: many; CDR3aa: CASSEIRGTYTGELFF
len: 14; v_gene: TRBV7-6; abundance: NA; CDR3aa: CASSLSGVMNTQYF
len: 15; v_gene: TRBV12-3/TRBV12-4; abundance: many; CDR3aa: CASSTGTGGEEGYTF
len: 15; v_gene: TRBV7-9; abundance: few; CDR3aa: CASSRGGTANTEAFF
len: 14; v_gene: TRBV4-3; abundance: many; CDR3aa: CASSHRWQGGEQYF
len: 15; v_gene: TRBV18; abundance: NA; CDR3aa: CASSPVGPNTGELFF
len: 16; v_gene: TRBV7-9; abundance: NA; CDR3aa: CASSAQTDKHTDTQYF
len: 16; v_gene: TRBV18; abundance: few; CDR3aa: CASSPFGGQGQETQYF
len: 14; v_gene: TRBV20-1; abundance: NA; CDR3aa: CSAWTSGRTYEQYF
len: 15; v_gene: TRBV6-1; abundance: few; CDR3aa: CASSTGQGGIYEQYF
len: 18; v_gene: TRBV28; abundance: many; CDR3aa: CASRPLPGLAGGINEQFF
len: 15; v_gene: TRBV20-1; abundance: NA; CDR3aa: CSASPDRGPLDTQYF
len: 18; v_gene: TRBV11-2; abundance: few; CDR3aa: CASSWIGGGLDNSYEQYF
len: 16; v_gene: TRBV5-1; abundance: few; CDR3aa: CASSLGGSGLYNEQFF
len: 13; v_gene: TRBV3-1; abundance: many; CDR3aa: CASSQEGYYGYTF
len: 14; v_gene: TRBV29-1; abundance: NA; CDR3aa: CSVAGQRLTDTQYF
len: 17; v_gene: TRBV7-8; abundance: NA; CDR3aa: CASSLERETPSTDTQYF
len: 16; v_gene: TRBV9; abundance: NA; CDR3aa: CASSVTGQRNNSPLHF
len: 14; v_gene: TRBV19; abundance: NA; CDR3aa: CASSARGARYEQYF
len: 12; v_gene: TRBV7-9; abundance: NA; CDR3aa: CASSLLALTQYF
len: 16; v_gene: TRBV3-1; abundance: many; CDR3aa: CASSQPAGGSYNEQFF
len: 14; v_gene: TRBV20-1; abundance: few; CDR3aa: CSAVDSNVGNEQFF
len: 16; v_gene: TRBV6-2/TRBV6-3; abundance: many; CDR3aa: CASRAPGQLHYNEQFF
len: 12; v_gene: TRBV7-2; abundance: NA; CDR3aa: CATHGANYEQYF
len: 13; v_gene: TRBV3-1; abundance: many; CDR3aa: CASREAKSYEQYF
len: 16; v_gene: TRBV5-1; abundance: few; CDR3aa: CASSLQGVGNTGELFF
len: 15; v_gene: TRBV6-1; abundance: few; CDR3aa: CASSTGTGWTGELFF
len: 16; v_gene: TRBV10-3; abundance: many; CDR3aa: CAISENQGVSNQPQHF
len: 15; v_gene: TRBV6-5; abundance: few; CDR3aa: CASSYSYRGPYGYTF
len: 13; v_gene: TRBV3-1; abundance: many; CDR3aa: CASSLQGVYGYTF
len: 15; v_gene: TRBV25-1; abundance: NA; CDR3aa: CASSVRTGYYNEQFF
len: 14; v_gene: TRBV15; abundance: NA; CDR3aa: CATSRESISYEQYF
len: 14; v_gene: TRBV29-1; abundance: many; CDR3aa: CSVESGLGTYEQYF
len: 14; v_gene: TRBV7-3; abundance: few; CDR3aa: CASSLIYGYNEQFF
len: 15; v_gene: TRBV2; abundance: few; CDR3aa: CASSTGEAIGSPLHF
len: 17; v_gene: TRBV9; abundance: NA; CDR3aa: CASSVSGGPSEGYEQYF
len: 14; v_gene: TRBV12-3/TRBV12-4; abundance: NA; CDR3aa: CASSPIQGAGTQYF
len: 18; v_gene: TRBV28; abundance: few; CDR3aa: CASRERDRGSWWDYEQYF
len: 14; v_gene: TRBV5-6; abundance: NA; CDR3aa: CASYMTGSSYEQYF
len: 15; v_gene: TRBV12-3/TRBV12-4; abundance: many; CDR3aa: CASSTLSGGRETQYF
len: 13; v_gene: TRBV5-1; abundance: many; CDR3aa: CASSLVGIREQFF
len: 15; v_gene: TRBV29-1; abundance: NA; CDR3aa: CSVGPGLAYDNEQFF
len: 15; v_gene: TRBV28; abundance: many; CDR3aa: CASSQAGRDTGELFF
len: 15; v_gene: TRBV7-9; abundance: NA; CDR3aa: CASMKVAGGPETQYF
len: 15; v_gene: TRBV5-1; abundance: many; CDR3aa: CASSQGGSLQETQYF
len: 16; v_gene: TRBV20-1; abundance: NA; CDR3aa: CSPFSVGGGAPDTQYF
len: 14; v_gene: TRBV7-9; abundance: few; CDR3aa: CASSSGQGSDGYTF
len: 18; v_gene: TRBV11-1; abundance: NA; CDR3aa: CASSLVLRSWGAYNEQFF
len: 15; v_gene: TRBV19; abundance: few; CDR3aa: CASSISRLYNTEAFF
len: 16; v_gene: TRBV4-3; abundance: NA; CDR3aa: CASSRELGMMQETQYF
len: 12; v_gene: TRBV7-2; abundance: once; CDR3aa: CASSLTDSTQYF
len: 16; v_gene: TRBV20-1; abundance: few; CDR3aa: CSAPGLVRKAKNIQYF
len: 15; v_gene: TRBV20-1; abundance: NA; CDR3aa: CSAQIPGRGHNEQFF
len: 15; v_gene: TRBV7-9; abundance: few; CDR3aa: CASSLDVGSYNEQFF